The clone carrying this T cell receptor (beta chain) was seen ten or more times. What it binds is unknown. The sample originates from a study of Ad26.COV2.S vaccination and SARS-CoV-2 variants. Background on the study: A participant enrolled in the COV1001 Ad26.COV2.S trial arm provided the sample. Into the muscle, Ad26.COV2.S was dosed once or twice, 56 days apart.

The treatment: 15 to 20 received Ad26.COV2.S at low or high dose, single or two shots; about 5 received placebo; per-sample allocation not given. At day 63 after the first vaccine or placebo injection, samples were drawn. The CDR3 sequence is 17 residues long. Trimming stripped 3 bases from V and 1 base from J, with 16 bases between. In germline, CDR1 is MGHRA, CDR2 YSYEKL. Data came from immunoSEQ multiplex PCR; TCRdb stores just in-frame clones and leaves some out. The sample consists of some 390,000 clones, 75% to 90% of them appearing once. Study-wide findings and caveats: It was vaccine recipients, not placebo recipients, who had the higher spike-specific TCR breadth. Comparable non-spike TCR breadth was observed in vaccine and placebo recipients.

The sequence was collected from a person aged 18-60 years who received the Ad26.COV2.S COVID-19 vaccine or a placebo. This sample comprised peripheral blood, obtained in a trial of Ad26.COV2.S vaccine versus placebo. This chain links TRBV4-1 with TRBJ1-3; maybe TRBD1 (5 bases). The CDR3 protein is CASSQMSRGLSGNTIYF. CDR3 DNA sequence: TGCGCCAGCAGCCAGATGTCGCGGGGCCTATCTGGAAACACCATATATTTT.